This record looks at one TCR beta chain sequence and its context. Its matching antigen is unknown. Data came from immunoSEQ multiplex PCR; TCRdb stores just in-frame clones and leaves some out. The sample shows roughly 71,000 clones, roughly 94% of them seen only once. The data derive from a study of cytomegalovirus exposure and HLA in healthy donors. Study in general: The platform used for the approximately 130 validation repertoires matched that of the roughly 670 first-cohort repertoires, a later analysis reported.

Regarding the study as a whole: The classifier reportedly diagnosed cytomegalovirus status with high specificity and sensitivity.

Germline loops: CDR1 MNHNS, CDR2 SASEGT. Trimming left V 3 bases short and J 0 bases short, with 6 bases between. The CDR3 runs 15 residues. Specimen: PBMCs. This rearrangement joins TRBV6-1 to TRBJ1-6; D gene uncertain. The sequence was obtained from a woman between 18 and 29 years old in good health and CMV-seronegative. The CDR3 loop is CASSEAGSYNSPLHF. DNA for the CDR3: TGTGCCAGCAGTGAGGCGGGCTCCTATAATTCACCCCTCCACTTT.